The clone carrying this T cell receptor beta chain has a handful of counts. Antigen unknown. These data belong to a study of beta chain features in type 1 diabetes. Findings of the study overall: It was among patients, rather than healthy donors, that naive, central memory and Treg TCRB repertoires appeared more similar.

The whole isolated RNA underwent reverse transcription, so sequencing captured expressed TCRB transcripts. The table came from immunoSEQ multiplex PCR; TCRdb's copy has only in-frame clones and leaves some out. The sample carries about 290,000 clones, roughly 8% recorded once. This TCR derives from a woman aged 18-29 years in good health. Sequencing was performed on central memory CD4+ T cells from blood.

Here the CDR3 reads CASSKGDSGRAISYEQYF. CDR3 DNA sequence: TGTGCCAGCAGCAAAGGTGACAGCGGGAGGGCGATCTCCTACGAGCAGTACTTC. The chain joins TRBV21-1 to TRBJ2-7; no check of the table's D call, TRBD2, against the DNA was made. TRBV21-1 is noted as a pseudogene. This CDR3 contains 18 residues.